The 14 T cell receptor beta chains in this list originate from one sample, sequenced in a study of blood T cell repertoires in COVID-19. TCRdb's table, derived via immunoSEQ multiplex PCR, lists solely in-frame clones and lacks some. Among 98,000 or so clones listed, around 82% were seen once. Sequencing was done on a sample of peripheral blood. Every receptor here comes from a man aged 60 to 75 with acute or convalescent COVID-19.

This chain links TRBV5-4 with TRBJ2-3; 10 positions agree with TRBD2. This CDR3 is built from 16 residues. The V and J ends lost 1 base and 2 bases, in that order; junction bases with no gene match: 4. CDR1 SGHNT and CDR2 YYREEE come from the germline V gene (reference sequence). CDR3 sequence reads: CASSLWTSGYTDTQYF. The CDR3 DNA reads as TGTGCCAGCAGCTTGTGGACTAGCGGTTACACAGATACGCAGTATTTT.

This chain joins TRBV19 and TRBJ1-2, with TRBD1 matching over 7 bases. Germline-derived CDR1 and CDR2 are LNHDA and SQIVND (reference sequence). The CDR3 contains 13 residues. J was trimmed by 5 bases and V by 7 bases; bases with no gene match: 7. The CDR3 loop is CASTLTGLYGYTF. The CDR3 nucleotides are TGTGCCAGTACCCTGACAGGGTTGTATGGCTACACCTTC.

This chain uses TRBV5-1 with TRBJ1-6; 7 bases match TRBD1. Germline trimming cut 2 bases from V and 7 bases from J; bases unmatched to any gene: 12. Germline CDR1 SGHRS, CDR2 YFSETQ. This CDR3 spans 17 amino acids. The CDR3 sequence is CASSFQITGASNSPLHF. Here the CDR3 DNA reads TGCGCCAGCAGCTTTCAAATTACAGGGGCGTCCAATTCACCCCTCCACTTT. The full variable domain, with the rest looked up from reference TRBV5-1 and TRBJ1-6, is KAGVTQTPRYLIKTRGQQVTLSCSPISGHRSVSWYQQTPGQGLQFLFEYFSETQRNKGNFPGRFSGRQFSNSRSEMNVSTLELGDSALYLCASSFQITGASNSPLHFGNGTRLTVT.

J is TRBJ2-3 and V is TRBV11-2; 8 bases align to TRBD2. The CDR3 covers 15 residues. Germline V gives CDR1 SGHAT, CDR2 FQNNGV. V was pared by 2 bases and J by 4 bases, with 5 bases of the junction left unmatched. CDR3 sequence reads: CASSLPGGRADTQYF. The CDR3 DNA reads TGTGCCAGCAGCTTACCGGGGGGGCGGGCAGATACGCAGTATTTT.

The CDR3 spells CATKERTNEKLFF. The CDR3 bases are TGTGCCACGAAAGAGAGGACTAATGAAAAACTGTTTTTT. The J gene is TRBJ1-4, the V gene TRBV10-3; D gene unclear. V lost 10 bases and J 2 bases, leaving 11 bases between the germline ends. Germline V gene sequence: CDR1 ENHRY, CDR2 SYGVKD. CDR3 length: 13 amino acids.

The V call is TRBV5-1, the J call TRBJ2-2; D may be TRBD1 (5 bases). The CDR3 has 15 residues. V was cut by 0 bases and J by 4 bases, with 10 bases left in between. Germline V gene sequence: CDR1 SGHRS, CDR2 YFSETQ. Written as DNA, the CDR3 is TGCGCCAGCAGCTTGGTGGCAGGGCTCACCGGGGAGCTGTTTTTT. Translated: CASSLVAGLTGELFF.

J is TRBJ2-2 and V is TRBV7-2; TRBD2 matches at 8 bases. Germline trimming cut 3 bases from V and 3 bases from J; bases unmatched to any gene: 12. This CDR3 has 18 amino acids. The V gene's germline CDR1 is SGHTA and CDR2 FQGNSA. As DNA, the CDR3 is TGTGCCAGCAGCTTCACAGGGCCGGGACTAGTCGACACCGGGGAGCTGTTTTTT. Amino acid sequence: CASSFTGPGLVDTGELFF.

The chain is built from TRBV9 and TRBJ1-4, with TRBD1 as a possible D gene (5 bases). Germline V gene sequence: CDR1 SGDLS, CDR2 YYNGEE. Trimming shortened V by 4 bases and J by 6 bases, and 16 bases separated the two germline ends. The CDR3 totals 15 residues. The CDR3 spells CASSSLGDTYEKLFF. CDR3 bases: TGTGCCAGCAGCTCCCTAGGGGATACCTATGAAAAACTGTTTTTT.

The rearrangement joins TRBV5-1 to TRBJ1-1; TRBD1 is a possible D gene (6 bases). There are 15 residues in the CDR3. Germline CDR1 and CDR2: SGHRS and YFSETQ. V gave up 0 bases and J gave up 3 bases, with 12 bases separating them. This chain's CDR3 is CASSLVSQGDTEAFF. DNA of the CDR3: TGCGCCAGCAGCTTGGTATCACAGGGAGACACTGAAGCTTTCTTT.

The rearrangement links TRBV6-5 to TRBJ1-2; D unresolved. Germline CDR1 and CDR2: MNHEY and SVGAGI. The length of the CDR3 is 14 residues. Trimming took 0 bases from V and 10 from J, leaving 15 bases between them. The CDR3 nucleotides are TGTGCCAGCAGTTACTCGGGCAGAGGGAAGGACTACACCTTC. Translating it yields CASSYSGRGKDYTF.

This clone was detected a few times. This CDR3 reads CASSISSGNTIYF. The DNA of the CDR3 is TGTGCCAGTAGTATCTCCTCTGGAAACACCATATATTTT. The rearrangement joins TRBV19 to TRBJ1-3; D ambiguous. This CDR3 is 13 amino acids long. With 3 bases removed from V and 0 bases from J, the gap between germline ends came to 3 bases. Germline CDR1 reads LNHDA; CDR2 reads SQIVND (reference sequence).

The chain couples TRBV10-3 to TRBJ2-3; D unclear. The CDR3 runs 15 residues. Germline CDR1 ENHRY, CDR2 SYGVKD. Trimming pared 7 bases from V and 5 bases from J, leaving 19 bases between. CDR3 sequence: CAIKPDTLLRDTQYF. The CDR3 region has the DNA TGTGCCATCAAGCCCGACACCTTGTTGAGAGATACGCAGTATTTT.

This sequence joins TRBV27 and TRBJ1-4; D not resolved. Germline-derived CDR1 and CDR2 are MNHEY and SMNVEV (reference sequence). There are 15 residues in the CDR3. Trimming pared 3 bases from V and 10 bases from J, leaving 18 bases between. Here the CDR3 reads CASSFGGAVPGKLFF. The CDR3 nucleotides read TGTGCCAGCAGTTTTGGAGGAGCTGTACCTGGAAAACTGTTTTTT.

The chain uses TRBV6-5 and TRBJ1-2; no definite D call. In germline, CDR1 is MNHEY, CDR2 SVGAGI. V was cut by 2 bases and J by 7 bases, with 14 bases left in between. The CDR3 has 14 amino acids. This chain's CDR3 is CASSYKEGIGGYTF. DNA for the CDR3: TGTGCCAGCAGTTACAAAGAGGGTATCGGTGGCTACACCTTC.